These 13 T cell receptor beta chains share one sample of origin, sequenced in a study of T cell responses to AZD1222 COVID-19 vaccine. Assay: immunoSEQ multiplex PCR; the TCRdb copy retains only in-frame clones and omits some. The table records 150,000 or so clones, roughly nine tenths of them present only once. The sample in question was peripheral blood, obtained on day 0 of MenACWY control vaccination. These receptors came from an adult in good health.

This chain links TRBV24-1 with TRBJ1-5; D is possibly TRBD1 (5 bases). Germline V gene sequence: CDR1 KGHDR, CDR2 SFDVKD. CDR3 length: 17 amino acids. V dropped 4 bases and J dropped 0 bases, with 15 bases sitting between them. The CDR3 region is CATSEGSGGYSNQPQHF. DNA of the CDR3: TGTGCCACCAGTGAAGGGTCCGGGGGGTATAGCAATCAGCCCCAGCATTTT.

The V gene is TRBV11-2, the J gene TRBJ2-2; the D gene is possibly TRBD2 (7 bases). V gave up 4 bases and J gave up 5 bases, with 23 bases separating them. CDR1 is SGHAT and CDR2 is FQNNGV in the germline V gene. The CDR3 is 18 residues long. Here the CDR3 DNA reads TGTGCCAGCAGCTACATCCGCGGGGAGGGGGTAGGAACCGGGGAGCTGTTTTTT. It translates to CASSYIRGEGVGTGELFF.

The count of this clone is one. This chain joins TRBV6-5 and TRBJ2-1; D call uncertain. V was trimmed by 2 bases and J by 5 bases, leaving 4 bases between them. CDR1 and CDR2 from the germline V gene are MNHEY and SVGAGI. The CDR3 contains 12 residues. DNA of the CDR3: TGTGCCAGCAGTTACCCTAACAATGAGCAGTTCTTC. Its translation is CASSYPNNEQFF.

The V call is TRBV7-8, the J call TRBJ2-1, with D perhaps TRBD2 (6 bases). The CDR3 is 14 residues long. V lost 3 bases and J 5 bases, leaving 11 bases between the germline ends. The germline CDR1 and CDR2 sequences are SGHVS and FQNEAQ. DNA for the CDR3: TGTGCCAGCAGCTTTGTAGCGGAGGACAATGAGCAGTTCTTC. Its translation: CASSFVAEDNEQFF. The full variable domain, rest sourced from reference TRBV7-8 and TRBJ2-1, is GAGVSQSPRYKVAKRGQDVALRCDPISGHVSLFWYQQALGQGPEFLTYFQNEAQLDKSGLPSDRFFAERPEGSVSTLKIQRTQQEDSAVYLCASSFVAEDNEQFFGPGTRLTVL.

The chain joins TRBV7-9 to TRBJ2-1; 8 positions agree with TRBD2. The CDR3 totals 15 residues. The V gene's germline CDR1 is SEHNR and CDR2 FQNEAQ (reference sequence). Trimming at V came to 3 bases and at J to 4 bases, leaving 5 bases not matched to a gene. DNA for the CDR3: TGTGCCAGCAGCTTCGGGACTAGTATATACAATGAGCAGTTCTTC. Protein product: CASSFGTSIYNEQFF.

The CDR3 DNA reads TGCGCCAGCAGCGCCCTCCCAGGAACTGGAAACACCATATATTTT. Protein sequence: CASSALPGTGNTIYF. This chain joins TRBV5-1 and TRBJ1-3; D is undetermined. Germline-derived CDR1 and CDR2 are SGHRS and YFSETQ. Trimming cost V 4 bases and J 2 bases, with 13 bases left between them. The CDR3 consists of 15 residues.

CDR3 coding DNA: TGTGCCAGCAGGCCTATCGACTCTGAAGCTTTCTTT. Translating it yields CASRPIDSEAFF. The V gene is TRBV28, the J gene TRBJ1-1; no clear D. Trimming removed 6 bases from V and 6 bases from J, with 11 bases in between. This CDR3 has 12 residues. CDR1 is MDHEN, CDR2 SYDVKM, per germline.

The V and J genes are TRBV19 and TRBJ1-1, with 7 nucleotides matching TRBD1. The junction had 7 bases not matched to a gene; V was cut back by 5 bases and J by 4 bases. Germline V gene lookup returns CDR1 LNHDA and CDR2 SQIVND (reference sequence). The CDR3 covers 14 residues. DNA for the CDR3: TGTGCCAGTAGTTTCCGACAGGGTAGCACTGAAGCTTTCTTT. Translating gives CASSFRQGSTEAFF.

The chain has TRBV19 and TRBJ1-1; 7 nucleotides line up with TRBD1. CDR1 and CDR2 (germline): LNHDA, SQIVND (reference sequence). Trimming at V came to 9 bases and at J to 6 bases, leaving 13 bases not matched to a gene. This CDR3 region has 14 residues. CDR3 DNA sequence: TGTGCCAGCGAAGGGGTAGGGGGCTTAGCTGAAGCTTTCTTT. This translates into CASEGVGGLAEAFF.

J is TRBJ1-2 and V is TRBV10-1, with TRBD1 as a possible D gene (5 bases). The CDR3 totals 16 residues. V shed 0 bases and J shed 8 bases, with 19 bases lying between them. Germline CDR1 WNHNN, CDR2 SYGVQD (reference sequence). The CDR3 sequence is CASSESIGVGGDGYTF. CDR3 sequence (DNA): TGCGCCAGCAGTGAGTCGATTGGCGTCGGGGGAGACGGCTACACCTTC.

The chain uses TRBV7-2 and TRBJ2-7; 8 bases are a match to TRBD2. Germline-derived CDR1 and CDR2 are SGHTA and FQGNSA. The trim removed 3 bases at V and 2 bases at J, leaving 6 bases unmatched. The CDR3 runs to 15 residues. The CDR3 loop reads CASSFTSGLTYEQYF. CDR3 nucleotide sequence: TGTGCCAGCAGCTTTACTAGCGGATTAACCTACGAGCAGTACTTC.

J is TRBJ1-2 and V is TRBV27; 7 bases match TRBD1. Trimming cost V 5 bases and J 7 bases; bases outside gene matches: 10. Germline V gene lookup returns CDR1 MNHEY and CDR2 SMNVEV (reference sequence). This CDR3 has 14 amino acids. The CDR3 here is CASSLTGNLGGYTF. Written as DNA, the CDR3 is TGTGCCAGCAGTCTGACAGGGAATTTAGGTGGCTACACCTTC.

This chain joins TRBV5-1 and TRBJ2-5, with D uncertain. This CDR3 is 14 amino acids long. The V gene's germline CDR1 is SGHRS and CDR2 YFSETQ. Trimming took off 0 bases at V and 1 base at J, with 7 bases between the two ends. CDR3 sequence (DNA): TGCGCCAGCAGCTTGGTTCCGGGCCAAGAGACCCAGTACTTC. Translated, it gives CASSLVPGQETQYF.